This is a list of T cell receptor beta chains from one sample in a study of blood T cell repertoires in COVID-19. Method: immunoSEQ multiplex PCR; TCRdb's copy keeps in-frame clones and lacks some. The data hold 400,000 to 450,000 clones, with approximately 90% observed a single time. The sequenced material came from peripheral blood. These receptors all come from a woman aged 45-65 years with COVID-19, enrolled during active disease. CDR3s include the opening cysteine and the closing phenylalanine or tryptophan. The D gene is left open where the match is weak. A clone size is listed for some rows: how often the clone was seen (once, few, many), or a class if it is expanded.

J gene	V gene	clone size	D gene	CDR3 protein	CDR3 DNA
TRBJ2-7	TRBV18	.	TRBD1	CASSPDRGGYEQYF	TGTGCCAGCTCACCCGACAGGGGGGGCTACGAGCAGTACTTC
TRBJ2-1	TRBV7-2	once	.	CASSLLPSGGNEQFF	TGTGCCAGCAGCTTACTCCCATCAGGGGGGAATGAGCAGTTCTTC
TRBJ2-3	TRBV9	once	TRBD1	CASSRGGLADTQYF	TGTGCCAGCAGCAGAGGGGGCTTGGCGGATACGCAGTATTTT
TRBJ1-4	TRBV28	once	.	CASSVNPGREEKLFF	TGTGCCAGCAGCGTCAATCCAGGGAGGGAAGAAAAACTGTTTTTT
TRBJ1-5	TRBV2	once	.	CASSLTGNQPQHF	TGTGCCAGCAGTTTAACAGGGAATCAGCCCCAGCATTTT
TRBJ1-5	TRBV6-6	few	TRBD1	CASSYPGTVPIRPQHF	TGTGCCAGCAGTTATCCCGGGACAGTCCCTATTCGGCCCCAGCATTTT
TRBJ1-4	TRBV2	.	.	CASRRGGLNEKLFF	TGTGCCAGCCGACGGGGGGGATTGAATGAAAAACTGTTTTTT
TRBJ1-1	TRBV15	.	.	CATLGEWNTEAFF	TGTGCCACCTTGGGCGAGTGGAACACTGAAGCTTTCTTT
TRBJ2-1	TRBV19	.	TRBD1	CASSIGGQTYNEQFF	TGTGCCAGTAGTATAGGGGGACAGACCTACAATGAGCAGTTCTTC
TRBJ1-5	TRBV28	few	TRBD1	CASTGQGNQPQHF	TGTGCCAGTACGGGACAGGGCAATCAGCCCCAGCATTTT
TRBJ1-1	TRBV30	once	.	CAWSVGLRNTEAFF	TGTGCCTGGAGTGTTGGACTCAGGAACACTGAAGCTTTCTTT
TRBJ1-6	TRBV2	.	.	CASSYSLGNSPLHF	TGTGCCAGCAGTTACAGCTTGGGTAATTCACCCCTCCACTTT
TRBJ2-5	TRBV27	once	TRBD2	CASSSIAGGKETQYF	TGTGCCAGCAGTTCCATAGCGGGGGGGAAAGAGACCCAGTACTTC
TRBJ2-1	TRBV25-1	.	TRBD2	CASSQAGTSGVKEQFF	TGTGCCAGCAGCCAGGCCGGGACTAGCGGGGTAAAGGAGCAGTTCTTC
TRBJ1-3	TRBV18	.	TRBD1	CASSPWGQSSGNTIYF	TGTGCCAGCTCACCTTGGGGACAGAGCTCTGGAAACACCATATATTTT
TRBJ1-2	TRBV5-5	.	.	CASSLGVYGYTF	TGTGCCAGCAGCTTGGGAGTATATGGCTACACCTTC
TRBJ2-3	TRBV5-6	.	TRBD1	CASRRGTGADTQYF	TGTGCCAGCAGGCGTGGGACAGGCGCAGATACGCAGTATTTT
TRBJ1-1	TRBV18	.	.	CASSLLQVRNTEAFF	TGTGCCAGCTCACTGCTCCAGGTTAGGAACACTGAAGCTTTCTTT
TRBJ2-2	TRBV6-6	.	TRBD2	CASSRTSGDTGELFF	TGTGCCAGCAGCCGGACTAGCGGGGACACCGGGGAGCTGTTTTTT
TRBJ2-3	TRBV3-1/TRBV3-2	.	TRBD2	CASSLRPTSREADTQYF	TGTGCCAGCAGCCTTCGGCCCACTAGCCGGGAGGCAGATACGCAGTATTTT
TRBJ2-3	TRBV5-4	.	TRBD1	CASSAGQGAVDVTQYF	TGTGCCAGCAGCGCGGGACAGGGGGCCGTAGACGTTACGCAGTATTTT
TRBJ1-1	TRBV6-1	.	.	CASSEVGRSINTEAFF	TGTGCCAGCAGTGAGGTGGGGAGGAGTATTAACACTGAAGCTTTCTTT
TRBJ1-1	TRBV9	once	.	CASSGAVRDTEAFF	TGTGCCAGCAGCGGCGCCGTCAGGGACACTGAAGCTTTCTTT
TRBJ2-7	TRBV5-1	.	TRBD1	CASSSAGTGAGREQYF	TGCGCCAGCAGCTCCGCCGGGACAGGGGCGGGGAGGGAGCAGTACTTC
TRBJ2-2	TRBV19	.	TRBD1	CASSPRDRENTGELFF	TGTGCCAGTAGTCCACGGGACAGGGAGAACACCGGGGAGCTGTTTTTT
TRBJ1-1	TRBV7-8	.	.	CASSFPGINTEAFF	TGTGCCAGCAGCTTTCCGGGGATAAACACTGAAGCTTTCTTT
TRBJ1-2	TRBV7-8	.	TRBD1	CASSYGTGGLWERYTF	TGTGCCAGCAGCTACGGGACAGGGGGCTTATGGGAGCGCTACACCTTC
TRBJ2-3	TRBV28	.	.	CASSSQRDISTDTQYF	TGTGCCAGCAGTTCTCAGAGGGACATTAGCACAGATACGCAGTATTTT
TRBJ1-2	TRBV7-9	.	TRBD1	CASRSQGVYGYTF	TGTGCCAGCAGGTCACAGGGGGTCTATGGCTACACCTTC
TRBJ1-3	TRBV11-2	.	TRBD1	CASSFGDRGAGNTIYF	TGTGCCAGCAGCTTCGGAGACAGGGGCGCTGGAAACACCATATATTTT
TRBJ2-7	TRBV5-4	.	TRBD2	CASSPGGGRGAHEQYF	TGTGCCAGCAGCCCGGGGGGGGGCAGGGGTGCCCACGAGCAGTACTTC
TRBJ1-2	TRBV2	.	TRBD1	CASSDGTGLNYGYTF	TGTGCCAGCAGTGACGGGACAGGGCTAAACTATGGCTACACCTTC
TRBJ1-4	TRBV2	.	.	CASSARGGGEKLFF	TGTGCCAGCAGTGCCCGGGGAGGGGGGGAAAAACTGTTTTTT
TRBJ1-2	TRBV9	.	TRBD1	CASSVGQGYGYTF	TGTGCCAGCAGCGTAGGACAGGGCTATGGCTACACCTTC
TRBJ1-3	TRBV12-3/TRBV12-4	.	.	CASIPTEGNTIYF	TGTGCCAGCATCCCAACAGAGGGAAACACCATATATTTT
TRBJ2-1	TRBV4-1	.	.	CASSQVIGGLYNEQFF	TGCGCCAGCAGCCAAGTGATAGGAGGTCTCTACAATGAGCAGTTCTTC
TRBJ1-6	TRBV30	.	TRBD1	CAWSTRTGSPLHF	TGTGCCTGGAGTACGCGGACAGGTTCACCCCTCCACTTT
TRBJ1-5	TRBV5-5	once	TRBD1	CASSLGGAGNQPQHF	TGTGCCAGCAGCCTAGGGGGCGCGGGCAATCAGCCCCAGCATTTT
TRBJ2-7	TRBV6-5	.	.	CASNSYEQYF	TGTGCCAGTAACTCCTACGAGCAGTACTTC
TRBJ1-4	TRBV28	.	TRBD1	CASSPPGQQEKLFF	TGTGCCAGCAGTCCGCCGGGACAGCAAGAAAAACTGTTTTTT
TRBJ2-6	TRBV30	.	.	CAWSTPRTAGANVLTF	TGTGCCTGGAGTACCCCTCGTACGGCTGGGGCCAACGTCCTGACTTTC
TRBJ1-4	TRBV6-5	.	.	CASSYEHGEKLFF	TGTGCCAGCAGTTACGAACACGGGGAAAAACTGTTTTTT
TRBJ1-2	TRBV5-1	.	.	CASSPEAGAAANYGYTF	TGCGCCAGCAGCCCGGAGGCGGGGGCTGCAGCTAACTATGGCTACACCTTC
TRBJ2-1	TRBV7-2	.	TRBD2	CASSLLAGEDEQFF	TGTGCCAGCAGCTTACTAGCGGGGGAGGATGAGCAGTTCTTC
TRBJ1-5	TRBV21-1	.	.	CASSKRRGYSNQPQHF	TGTGCCAGCAGCAAAAGAAGGGGTTATAGCAATCAGCCCCAGCATTTT
TRBJ1-2	TRBV30	.	TRBD1	CAWSVRDRGERGYTF	TGTGCCTGGAGTGTACGGGACAGGGGAGAGCGTGGCTACACCTTC
TRBJ1-2	TRBV29-1	.	.	CSVGDLEGYTF	TGCAGCGTTGGGGACTTGGAAGGCTACACCTTC
TRBJ1-6	TRBV7-9	.	TRBD1	CASSPQTGGHSPLHF	TGTGCCAGCAGCCCTCAGACAGGGGGGCATTCACCCCTCCACTTT
TRBJ1-5	TRBV30	.	.	CAWSPGNQPQHF	TGTGCCTGGAGTCCGGGCAATCAGCCCCAGCATTTT
TRBJ2-1	TRBV27	.	.	CASTLGQGNEQFF	TGTGCCAGCACCCTAGGGCAGGGCAATGAGCAGTTCTTC
TRBJ2-1	TRBV9	.	TRBD2	CASSGRSGLAANEQFF	TGTGCCAGCAGCGGCCGGTCGGGACTAGCCGCCAATGAGCAGTTCTTC
TRBJ1-6	TRBV12-3/TRBV12-4	.	.	CASSREGSPLHF	TGTGCCAGCAGCAGGGAAGGGTCACCCCTCCACTTT
TRBJ2-3	TRBV5-4	.	.	CASSRGGLDTQYF	TGTGCCAGCAGCCGGGGAGGCTTAGATACGCAGTATTTT
TRBJ2-1	TRBV5-1	.	TRBD1	CASSTQGAGEQFF	TGCGCCAGCAGCACGCAGGGGGCAGGTGAGCAGTTCTTC
TRBJ1-4	TRBV9	.	TRBD1	CASSVGRGQFDEKLFF	TGTGCCAGCAGCGTAGGCAGGGGGCAGTTCGATGAAAAACTGTTTTTT